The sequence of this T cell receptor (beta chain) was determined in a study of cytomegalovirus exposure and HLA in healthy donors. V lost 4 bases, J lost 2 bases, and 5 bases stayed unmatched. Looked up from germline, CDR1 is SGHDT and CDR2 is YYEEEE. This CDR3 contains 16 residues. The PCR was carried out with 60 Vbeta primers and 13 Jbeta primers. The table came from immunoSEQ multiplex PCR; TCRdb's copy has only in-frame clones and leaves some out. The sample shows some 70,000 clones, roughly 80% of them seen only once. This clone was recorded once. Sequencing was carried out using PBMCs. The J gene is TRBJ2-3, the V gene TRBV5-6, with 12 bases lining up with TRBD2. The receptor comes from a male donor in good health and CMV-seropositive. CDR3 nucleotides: TGTGCCAGCAGCCTAGGACTAGCGGGGCTCACAGATACGCAGTATTTT. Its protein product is CASSLGLAGLTDTQYF.